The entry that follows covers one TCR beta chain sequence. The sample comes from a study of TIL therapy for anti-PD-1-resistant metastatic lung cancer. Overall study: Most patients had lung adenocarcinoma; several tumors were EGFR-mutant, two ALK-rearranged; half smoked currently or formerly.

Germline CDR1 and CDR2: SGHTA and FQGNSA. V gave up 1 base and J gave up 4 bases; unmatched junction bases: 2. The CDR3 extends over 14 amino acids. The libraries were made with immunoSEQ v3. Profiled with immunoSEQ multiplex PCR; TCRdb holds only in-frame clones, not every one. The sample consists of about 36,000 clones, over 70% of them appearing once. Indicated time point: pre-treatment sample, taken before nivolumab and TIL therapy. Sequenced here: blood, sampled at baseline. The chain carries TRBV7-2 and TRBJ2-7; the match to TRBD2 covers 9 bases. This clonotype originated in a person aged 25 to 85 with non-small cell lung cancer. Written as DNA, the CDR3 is TGTGCCAGCAGCTTAGGGACTAGCGTGTACGAGCAGTACTTC. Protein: CASSLGTSVYEQYF. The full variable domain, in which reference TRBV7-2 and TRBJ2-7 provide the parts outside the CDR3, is GAGVSQSPSNKVTEKGKDVELRCDPISGHTALYWYRQSLGQGLEFLIYFQGNSAPDKSGLPSDRFSAERTGGSVSTLTIQRTQQEDSAVYLCASSLGTSVYEQYFGPGTRLTVT.